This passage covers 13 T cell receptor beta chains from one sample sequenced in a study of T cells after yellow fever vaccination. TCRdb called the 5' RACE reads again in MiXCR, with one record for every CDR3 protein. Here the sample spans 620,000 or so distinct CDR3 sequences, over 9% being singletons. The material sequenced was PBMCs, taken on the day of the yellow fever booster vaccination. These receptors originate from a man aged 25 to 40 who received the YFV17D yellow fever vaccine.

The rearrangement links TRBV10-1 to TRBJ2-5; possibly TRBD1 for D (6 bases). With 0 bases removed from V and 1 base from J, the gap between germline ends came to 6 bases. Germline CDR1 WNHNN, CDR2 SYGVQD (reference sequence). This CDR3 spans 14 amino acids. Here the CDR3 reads CASSESTGQETQYF. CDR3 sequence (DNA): TGCGCCAGCAGTGAGTCGACAGGCCAAGAGACCCAGTACTTC.

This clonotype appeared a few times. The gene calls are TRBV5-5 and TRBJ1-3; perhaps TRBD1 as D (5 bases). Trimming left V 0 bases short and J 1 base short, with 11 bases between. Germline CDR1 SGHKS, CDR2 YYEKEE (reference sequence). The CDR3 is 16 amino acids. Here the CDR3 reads CASSLDAGLSGNTIYF. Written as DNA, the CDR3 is TGTGCCAGCAGCTTGGATGCAGGGCTTTCTGGAAACACCATATATTTT.

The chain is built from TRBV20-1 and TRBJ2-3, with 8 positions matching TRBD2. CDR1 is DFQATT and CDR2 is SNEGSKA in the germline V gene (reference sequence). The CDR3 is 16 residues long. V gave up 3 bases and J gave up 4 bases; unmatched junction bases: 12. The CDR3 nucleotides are TGCAGTGCTAGCCGATCAGCGGGAGAGAGAGCAGATACGCAGTATTTT. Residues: CSASRSAGERADTQYF.

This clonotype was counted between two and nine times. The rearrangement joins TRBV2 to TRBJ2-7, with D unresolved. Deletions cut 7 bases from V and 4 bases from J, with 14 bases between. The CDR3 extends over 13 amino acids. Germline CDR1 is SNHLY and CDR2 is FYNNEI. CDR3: CASKPASSYEQYF. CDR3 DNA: TGTGCCAGCAAACCCGCATCTTCTTACGAGCAGTACTTC.

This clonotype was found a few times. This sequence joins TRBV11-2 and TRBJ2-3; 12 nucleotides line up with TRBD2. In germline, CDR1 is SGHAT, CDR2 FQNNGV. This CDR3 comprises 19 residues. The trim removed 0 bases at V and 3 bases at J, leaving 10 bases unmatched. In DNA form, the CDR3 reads TGTGCCAGCAGCTTAGAAGGGAAGAGACTAGCGGGAGTAACAGATACGCAGTATTTT. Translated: CASSLEGKRLAGVTDTQYF.

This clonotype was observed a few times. The CDR3 region is CSATVAGPGTGELFF. In DNA form, the CDR3 reads TGCAGTGCTACAGTAGCGGGGCCGGGCACCGGGGAGCTGTTTTTT. The J gene is TRBJ2-2, the V gene TRBV20-1; TRBD2 agrees at 8 bases. This CDR3 region has 15 residues. V trimming: 4 bases; J trimming: 4 bases; junction bases outside the gene matches: 8. Germline CDR1 and CDR2: DFQATT and SNEGSKA (reference sequence).

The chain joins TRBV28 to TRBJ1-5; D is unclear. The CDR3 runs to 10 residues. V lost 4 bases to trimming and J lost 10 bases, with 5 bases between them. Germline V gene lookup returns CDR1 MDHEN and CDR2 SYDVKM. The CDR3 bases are TGTGCCAGCAGTTACCGCCCCCAGCATTTT. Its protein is CASSYRPQHF.

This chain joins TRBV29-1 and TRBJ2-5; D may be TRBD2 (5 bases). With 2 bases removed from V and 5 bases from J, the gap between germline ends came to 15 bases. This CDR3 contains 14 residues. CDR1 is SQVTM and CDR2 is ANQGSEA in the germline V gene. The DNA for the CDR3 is TGCAGCGTTGAAACAATTAGCGCGAGGGAGACCCAGTACTTC. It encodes CSVETISARETQYF.

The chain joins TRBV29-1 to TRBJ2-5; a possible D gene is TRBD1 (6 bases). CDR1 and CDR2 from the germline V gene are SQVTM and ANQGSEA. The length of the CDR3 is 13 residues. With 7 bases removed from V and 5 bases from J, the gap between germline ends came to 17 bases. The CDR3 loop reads CSAQEGEWETQYF. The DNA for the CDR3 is TGCAGCGCCCAAGAGGGGGAATGGGAGACCCAGTACTTC.

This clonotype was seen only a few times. The CDR3 is CASSPGGGYYEQYF. The CDR3 DNA sequence: TGTGCCAGCTCACCCGGAGGGGGTTACTACGAGCAGTACTTC. The V gene is TRBV18, the J gene TRBJ2-7, with D perhaps matching TRBD1 or TRBD2 (6 bases each). Germline-derived CDR1 and CDR2 are KGHSH and LQKENI. The CDR3 length is 14 residues. Trimming took off 3 bases at V and 3 bases at J, with 12 bases between the two ends.

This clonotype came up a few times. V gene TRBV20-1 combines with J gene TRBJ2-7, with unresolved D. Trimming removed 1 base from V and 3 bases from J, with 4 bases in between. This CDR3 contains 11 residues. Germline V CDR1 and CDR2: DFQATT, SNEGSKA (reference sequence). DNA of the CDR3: TGCAGTGCTAGAGTCAACTACGAGCAGTACTTC. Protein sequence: CSARVNYEQYF.

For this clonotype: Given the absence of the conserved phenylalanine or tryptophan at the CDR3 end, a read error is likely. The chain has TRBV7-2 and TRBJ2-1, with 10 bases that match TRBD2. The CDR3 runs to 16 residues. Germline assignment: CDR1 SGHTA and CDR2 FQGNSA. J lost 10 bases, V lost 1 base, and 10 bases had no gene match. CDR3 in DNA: TGTGCCAGCAGCTTAGGGTGGAGCGGGAGGGCCGGGGAGCAGTTCTCC. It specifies CASSLGWSGRAGEQFS.

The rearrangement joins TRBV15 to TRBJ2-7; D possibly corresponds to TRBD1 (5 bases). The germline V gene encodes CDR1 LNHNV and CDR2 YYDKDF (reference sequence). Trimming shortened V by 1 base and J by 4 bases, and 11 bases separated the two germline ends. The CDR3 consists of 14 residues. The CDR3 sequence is CATSRVPDNYEQYF. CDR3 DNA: TGTGCCACCAGCAGAGTCCCGGACAATTACGAGCAGTACTTC.